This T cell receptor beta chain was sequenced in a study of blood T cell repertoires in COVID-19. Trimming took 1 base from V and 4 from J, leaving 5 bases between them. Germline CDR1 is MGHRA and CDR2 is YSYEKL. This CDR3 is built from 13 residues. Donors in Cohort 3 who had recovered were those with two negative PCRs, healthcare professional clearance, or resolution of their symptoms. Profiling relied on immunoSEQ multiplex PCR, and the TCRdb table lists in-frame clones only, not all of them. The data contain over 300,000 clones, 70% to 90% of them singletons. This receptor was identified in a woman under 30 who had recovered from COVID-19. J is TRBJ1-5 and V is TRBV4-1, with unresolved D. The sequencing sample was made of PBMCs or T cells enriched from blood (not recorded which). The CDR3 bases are TGCGCCAGCAGCCAAGTCGCGAATCAGCCCCAGCATTTT. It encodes CASSQVANQPQHF.